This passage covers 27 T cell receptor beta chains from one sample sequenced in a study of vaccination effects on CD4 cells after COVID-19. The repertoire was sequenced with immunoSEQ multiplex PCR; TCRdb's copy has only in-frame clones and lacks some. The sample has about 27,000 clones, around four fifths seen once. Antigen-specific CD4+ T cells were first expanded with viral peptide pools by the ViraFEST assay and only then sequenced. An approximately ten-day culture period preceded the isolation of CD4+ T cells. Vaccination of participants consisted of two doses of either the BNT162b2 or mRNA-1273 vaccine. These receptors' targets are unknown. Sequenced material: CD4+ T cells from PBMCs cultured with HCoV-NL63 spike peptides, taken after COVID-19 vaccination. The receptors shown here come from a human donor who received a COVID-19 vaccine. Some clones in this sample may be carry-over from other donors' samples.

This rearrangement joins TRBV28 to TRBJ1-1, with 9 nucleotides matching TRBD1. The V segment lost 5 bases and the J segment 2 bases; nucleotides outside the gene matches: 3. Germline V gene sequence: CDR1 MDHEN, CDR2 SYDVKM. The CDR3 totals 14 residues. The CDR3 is CASSRDRVNTEAFF. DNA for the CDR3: TGTGCCAGCAGTCGGGACAGGGTTAACACTGAAGCTTTCTTT.

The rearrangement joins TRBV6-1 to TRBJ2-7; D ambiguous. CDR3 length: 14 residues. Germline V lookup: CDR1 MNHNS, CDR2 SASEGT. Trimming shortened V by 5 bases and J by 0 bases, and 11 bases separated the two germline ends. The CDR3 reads CASSLNHGSYEQYV. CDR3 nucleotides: TGTGCCAGCAGTCTAAACCACGGCTCCTACGAGCAGTACGTC.

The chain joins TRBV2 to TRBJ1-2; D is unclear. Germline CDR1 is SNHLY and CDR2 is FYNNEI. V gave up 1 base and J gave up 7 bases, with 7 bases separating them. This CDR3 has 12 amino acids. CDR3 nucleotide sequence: TGTGCCAGCAGTGAAGGAGGTCGTGGCTACACCTTC. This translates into CASSEGGRGYTF.

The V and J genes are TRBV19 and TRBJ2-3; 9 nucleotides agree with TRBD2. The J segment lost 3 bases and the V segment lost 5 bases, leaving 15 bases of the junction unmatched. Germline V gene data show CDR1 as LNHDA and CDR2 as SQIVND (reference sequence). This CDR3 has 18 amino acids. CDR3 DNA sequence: TGTGCCAGTAGTTTCTCCCTACTCGCGGGGGGGAGGACAGATACGCAGTATTTT. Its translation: CASSFSLLAGGRTDTQYF. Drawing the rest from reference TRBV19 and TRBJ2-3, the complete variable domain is DGGITQSPKYLFRKEGQNVTLSCEQNLNHDAMYWYRQDPGQGLRLIYYSQIVNDFQKGDIAEGYSVSREKKESFPLTVTSAQKNPTAFYLCASSFSLLAGGRTDTQYFGPGTRLTVL.

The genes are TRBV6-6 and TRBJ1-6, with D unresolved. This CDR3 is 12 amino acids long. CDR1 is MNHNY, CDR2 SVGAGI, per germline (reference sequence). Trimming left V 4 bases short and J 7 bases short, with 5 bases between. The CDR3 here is CASSLQNSPLHF. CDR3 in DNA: TGTGCCAGCAGTTTACAGAATTCACCCCTCCACTTT.

CDR3 residues: CASSLHQQGWDGYTF. The DNA of the CDR3 is TGTGCCAGCAGTTTACACCAACAGGGGTGGGATGGCTACACCTTC. The rearrangement joins TRBV7-8 to TRBJ1-2; 7 bases match TRBD1. Looked up from germline, CDR1 is SGHVS and CDR2 is FQNEAQ. This CDR3 is built from 15 residues. The V segment lost 6 bases and the J segment 6 bases; nucleotides outside the gene matches: 13.

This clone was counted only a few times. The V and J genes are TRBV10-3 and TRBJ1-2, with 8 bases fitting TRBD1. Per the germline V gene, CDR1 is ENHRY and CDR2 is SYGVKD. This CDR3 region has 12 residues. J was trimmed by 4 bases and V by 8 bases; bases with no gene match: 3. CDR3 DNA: TGTGCCATCCAAGACAGGGGCTATGGCTACACCTTC. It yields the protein CAIQDRGYGYTF.

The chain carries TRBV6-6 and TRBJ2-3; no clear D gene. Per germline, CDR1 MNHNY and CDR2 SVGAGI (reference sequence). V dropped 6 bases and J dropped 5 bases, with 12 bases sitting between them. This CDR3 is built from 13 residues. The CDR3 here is CASSLTGRDTQYF. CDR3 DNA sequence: TGTGCCAGCAGCTTGACCGGCAGAGATACGCAGTATTTT.

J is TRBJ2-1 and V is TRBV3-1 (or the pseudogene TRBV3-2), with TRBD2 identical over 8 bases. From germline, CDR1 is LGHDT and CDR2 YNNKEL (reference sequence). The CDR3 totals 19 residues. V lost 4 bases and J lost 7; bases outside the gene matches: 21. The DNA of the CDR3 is TGTGCCAGCAGCCGTCTGCTCATGGGGGCGGGGGGCCGCGTAAATGAGCAGTTCTTC. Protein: CASSRLLMGAGGRVNEQFF.

This CDR3 reads CASSPLFNSNQPQHF. CDR3 DNA sequence: TGTGCCAGCAGCCCCCTTTTCAATAGCAATCAGCCCCAGCATTTT. The V gene is TRBV7-8, the J gene TRBJ1-5; the D is unclear. The V gene lost 5 bases and the J gene lost 0 bases, with 11 bases spanning the gap. This CDR3 is built from 15 residues. Germline-derived CDR1 and CDR2 are SGHVS and FQNEAQ.

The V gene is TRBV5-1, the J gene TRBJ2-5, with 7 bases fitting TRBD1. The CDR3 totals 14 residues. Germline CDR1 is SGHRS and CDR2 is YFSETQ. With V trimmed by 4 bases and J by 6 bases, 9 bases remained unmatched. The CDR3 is CASSDPTGSQTQYF. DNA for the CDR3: TGCGCCAGCAGCGACCCGACAGGGTCCCAGACCCAGTACTTC. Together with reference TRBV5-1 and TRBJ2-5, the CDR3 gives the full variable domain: KAGVTQTPRYLIKTRGQQVTLSCSPISGHRSVSWYQQTPGQGLQFLFEYFSETQRNKGNFPGRFSGRQFSNSRSEMNVSTLELGDSALYLCASSDPTGSQTQYFGPGTRLLVL.

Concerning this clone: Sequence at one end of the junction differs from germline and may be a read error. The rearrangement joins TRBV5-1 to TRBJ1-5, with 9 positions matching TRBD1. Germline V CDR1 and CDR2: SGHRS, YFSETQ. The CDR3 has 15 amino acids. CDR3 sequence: CASSPGQGSTQPQHF. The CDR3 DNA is TGCGCCAGCAGCCCGGGACAGGGAAGCACTCAGCCCCAGCATTTT.

CDR3 loop: CATSRGAISTDTQYF. CDR3 coding DNA: TGTGCCACCAGTCGGGGGGCCATTAGCACAGATACGCAGTATTTT. The chain carries TRBV24-1 and TRBJ2-3, with D tentatively TRBD2 (7 bases). The CDR3 extends over 15 amino acids. The V end was cut by 6 bases, the J end by 0 bases, with 12 bases between. The germline gives CDR1 KGHDR, CDR2 SFDVKD.

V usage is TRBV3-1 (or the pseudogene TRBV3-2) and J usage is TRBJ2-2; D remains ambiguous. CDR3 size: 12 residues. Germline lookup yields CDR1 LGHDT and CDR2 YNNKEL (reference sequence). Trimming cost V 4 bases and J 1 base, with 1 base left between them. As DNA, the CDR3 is TGTGCCAGCAGCCGGAACACCGGGGAGCTGTTTTTT. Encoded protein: CASSRNTGELFF.

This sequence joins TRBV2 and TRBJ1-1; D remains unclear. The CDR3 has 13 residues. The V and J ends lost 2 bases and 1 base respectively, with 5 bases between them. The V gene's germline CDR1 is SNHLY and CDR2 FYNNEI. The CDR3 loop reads CASSELGNTEAFF. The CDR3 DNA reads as TGTGCCAGCAGTGAATTGGGGAACACTGAAGCTTTCTTT.

CDR3 region: CAWREPGPKYGYTF. The CDR3 DNA reads TGTGCCTGGAGAGAACCGGGACCCAAATATGGCTACACCTTC. This chain uses TRBV30 with TRBJ1-2, with D perhaps TRBD1 (5 bases). Trimming took 3 bases from V and 5 from J, leaving 16 bases between them. The germline V gene has CDR1 GTSNPN and CDR2 SVGIG (reference sequence). The CDR3 totals 14 residues.

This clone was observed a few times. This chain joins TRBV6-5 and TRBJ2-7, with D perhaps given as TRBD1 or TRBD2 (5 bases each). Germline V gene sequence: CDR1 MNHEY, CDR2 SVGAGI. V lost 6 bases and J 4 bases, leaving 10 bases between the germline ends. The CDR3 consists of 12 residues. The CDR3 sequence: CASSRERYEQYV. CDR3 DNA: TGTGCCAGCAGCAGGGAGAGATACGAGCAGTACGTC.

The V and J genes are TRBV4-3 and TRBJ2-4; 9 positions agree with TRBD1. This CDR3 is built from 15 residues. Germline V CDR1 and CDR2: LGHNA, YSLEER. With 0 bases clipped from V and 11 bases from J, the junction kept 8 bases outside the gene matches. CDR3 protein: CASSQEAGTGSLQYF. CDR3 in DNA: TGCGCCAGCAGCCAAGAAGCGGGGACAGGGTCTCTTCAGTACTTC.

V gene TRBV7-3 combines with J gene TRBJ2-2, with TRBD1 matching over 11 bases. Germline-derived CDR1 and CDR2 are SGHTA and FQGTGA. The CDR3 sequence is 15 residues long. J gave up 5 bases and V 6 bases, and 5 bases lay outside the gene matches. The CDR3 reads CASSPGTGGTGELFF. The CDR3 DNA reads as TGTGCCAGCAGTCCGGGGACAGGGGGAACCGGGGAGCTGTTTTTT. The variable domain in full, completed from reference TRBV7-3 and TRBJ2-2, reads GAGVSQTPSNKVTEKGKYVELRCDPISGHTALYWYRQSLGQGPEFLIYFQGTGAADDSGLPNDRFFAVRPEGSVSTLKIQRTERGDSAVYLCASSPGTGGTGELFFGEGSRLTVL.

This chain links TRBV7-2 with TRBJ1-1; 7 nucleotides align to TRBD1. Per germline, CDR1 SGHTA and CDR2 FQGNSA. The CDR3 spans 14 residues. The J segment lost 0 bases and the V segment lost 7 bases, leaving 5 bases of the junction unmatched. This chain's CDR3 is CASILQGMNTEAFF. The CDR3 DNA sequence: TGTGCCAGCATCCTACAGGGGATGAACACTGAAGCTTTCTTT.

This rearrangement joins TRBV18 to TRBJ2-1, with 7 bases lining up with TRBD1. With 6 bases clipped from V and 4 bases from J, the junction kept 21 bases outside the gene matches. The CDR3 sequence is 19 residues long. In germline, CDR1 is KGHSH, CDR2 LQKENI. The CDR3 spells CASSRDTQVGDSFYNEQFF. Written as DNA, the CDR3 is TGTGCCAGCTCGCGAGATACCCAAGTAGGGGACAGCTTTTACAATGAGCAGTTCTTC.

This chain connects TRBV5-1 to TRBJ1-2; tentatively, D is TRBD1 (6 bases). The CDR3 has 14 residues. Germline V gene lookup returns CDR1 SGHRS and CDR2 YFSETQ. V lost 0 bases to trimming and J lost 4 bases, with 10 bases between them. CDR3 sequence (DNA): TGCGCCAGCAGCTTGGTGGGGGGCAGCTATGGCTACACCTTC. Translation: CASSLVGGSYGYTF.

CDR3 region: CASSPTDRGRTNEKLFF. In nucleotides, the CDR3 is TGTGCCAGCAGTCCAACGGACAGGGGGCGAACTAATGAAAAACTGTTTTTT. V gene TRBV6-6 combines with J gene TRBJ1-4; 11 bases align to TRBD1. CDR3 length: 17 residues. The germline V gene encodes CDR1 MNHNY and CDR2 SVGAGI (reference sequence). Germline trimming cut 5 bases from V and 1 base from J; bases unmatched to any gene: 6.

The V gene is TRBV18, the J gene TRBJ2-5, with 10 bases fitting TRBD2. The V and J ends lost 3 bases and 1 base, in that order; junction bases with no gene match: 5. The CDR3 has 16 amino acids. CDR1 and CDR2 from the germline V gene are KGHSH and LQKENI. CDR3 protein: CASSPGLARGQETQYF. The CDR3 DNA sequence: TGTGCCAGCTCACCGGGACTAGCGCGGGGCCAAGAGACCCAGTACTTC.

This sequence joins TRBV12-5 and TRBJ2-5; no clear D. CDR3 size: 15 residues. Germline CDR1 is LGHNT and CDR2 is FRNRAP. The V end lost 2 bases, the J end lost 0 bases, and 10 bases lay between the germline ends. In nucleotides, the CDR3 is TGTGCTAGTGGTTTGCCCAGGCCGAACCAAGAGACCCAGTACTTC. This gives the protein CASGLPRPNQETQYF. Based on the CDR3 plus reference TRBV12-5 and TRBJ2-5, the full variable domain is DARVTQTPRHKVTEMGQEVTMRCQPILGHNTVFWYRQTMMQGLELLAYFRNRAPLDDSGMPKDRFSAEMPDATLATLKIQPSEPRDSAVYFCASGLPRPNQETQYFGPGTRLLVL.

CDR3 residues: CASSSTYYTDTQYF. CDR3 bases: TGTGCCAGCTCCTCGACCTATTACACAGATACGCAGTATTTT. V is TRBV6-4 and J is TRBJ2-3; D call uncertain. Trimming left V 8 bases short and J 2 bases short, with 14 bases between. CDR1 and CDR2 (germline): MRHNA, SNTAGT. The CDR3 is made up of 14 amino acids.

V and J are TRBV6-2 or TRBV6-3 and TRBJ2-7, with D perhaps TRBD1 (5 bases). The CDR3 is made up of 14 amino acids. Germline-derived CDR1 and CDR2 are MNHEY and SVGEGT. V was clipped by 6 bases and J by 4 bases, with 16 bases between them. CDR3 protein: CASSPYLQGYEQYV. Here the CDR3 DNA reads TGTGCCAGCAGCCCCTACCTTCAGGGTTACGAGCAGTACGTC.